The 23 T cell receptor beta chains reported below all come from one sample, sequenced in a study of cytomegalovirus exposure and HLA in healthy donors. Primers for the PCR totalled 60 Vbeta and 13 Jbeta. Clones were read by immunoSEQ multiplex PCR, and TCRdb kept only the in-frame ones, dropping some. Here the sample spans over 120,000 clones, about 10% being singletons. The sequencing sample was made of PBMCs. These receptors came from a man between 45 and 60 years old in good health and CMV-seronegative.

This clone was observed a handful of times. V is TRBV7-9 and J is TRBJ2-2, with 9 bases that match TRBD2. CDR3 length: 17 amino acids. Germline CDR1 and CDR2: SEHNR and FQNEAQ (reference sequence). V shed 5 bases, J shed 2 bases, and the junction held 9 bases outside the gene matches. CDR3 region: CASSGPAGGPNTGELFF. The CDR3 DNA follows: TGTGCCAGCAGCGGACCGGCGGGAGGGCCCAACACCGGGGAGCTGTTTTTT.

CDR3: CASTRGQVSHSNQPQHF. The CDR3 nucleotides read TGTGCCAGCACGCGTGGACAGGTAAGTCATAGCAATCAGCCCCAGCATTTT. The V call is TRBV28, the J call TRBJ1-5; 7 bases agree with TRBD1. The ends lost 7 bases at V and 0 bases at J; junction bases unmatched: 12. Per germline, CDR1 MDHEN and CDR2 SYDVKM. The CDR3 consists of 17 residues.

The chain is built from TRBV15 and TRBJ1-1, with 7 positions matching TRBD1. Germline CDR1 LNHNV, CDR2 YYDKDF (reference sequence). J was trimmed by 5 bases and V by 0 bases; bases with no gene match: 6. CDR3 size: 15 residues. The CDR3 here is CATSREGRGRTEAFF. CDR3 sequence (DNA): TGTGCCACCAGCAGAGAGGGCAGGGGGAGGACTGAAGCTTTCTTT.

This clone was picked up a small number of times. The junction shows a germline mismatch at one end, possibly a read error. This sample also contains other DNA sequences that code for the same CDR3. The chain links TRBV6-6 to TRBJ1-3, with D unclear. This CDR3 has 15 amino acids. The germline CDR1 and CDR2 sequences are MNHNY and SVGAGI (reference sequence). The CDR3 reads CASSYPGSSGNTIYF. DNA of the CDR3: TGTGCCAGCAGTTACCCGGGTAGCTCTGGGAACACCATATATTTT.

In this sample, this clone turned up a few times. This rearrangement joins TRBV27 to TRBJ1-5; 7 bases align to TRBD1. The germline V gene has CDR1 MNHEY and CDR2 SMNVEV (reference sequence). V lost 6 bases, J lost 13 bases, and 15 bases stayed unmatched. The CDR3 length is 14 residues. CDR3 sequence reads: CASRSSGGHGGQHF. The CDR3, as DNA: TGTGCCAGCAGGAGTTCAGGGGGACATGGTGGGCAGCATTTT.

The rearrangement joins TRBV9 to TRBJ2-7; 8 bases agree with TRBD1. V shed 3 bases, J shed 3 bases, and the junction held 5 bases outside the gene matches. The CDR3 loop spans 14 amino acids. CDR1 and CDR2 (germline): SGDLS, YYNGEE. CDR3 sequence (DNA): TGTGCCAGCAGCGCGGGACAGGTTTTCTACGAGCAGTACTTC. Translated: CASSAGQVFYEQYF.

There are a few counts of this clone. The chain is built from TRBV10-2 and TRBJ2-3, with D possibly TRBD2 on 6 matching bases. Germline lookup yields CDR1 WSHSY and CDR2 SAAADI. This CDR3 comprises 16 residues. Trimming took 0 bases from V and 8 from J, leaving 18 bases between them. CDR3 bases: TGCGCCAGCAGTGAGTCGAAAGGGAGCTCCGGGGGTACGCAGTATTTT. Translation: CASSESKGSSGGTQYF.

The rearrangement joins TRBV5-1 to TRBJ1-4; 8 positions match TRBD1. This CDR3 contains 19 residues. Germline CDR1 SGHRS, CDR2 YFSETQ. Trimming removed 4 bases from V and 4 bases from J; junction bases left unmatched: 18. The CDR3 DNA reads TGCGCCAGCAGCGCTTTGGCAGGGGGCCGGGGATTCCTTAATGAAAAACTGTTTTTT. This encodes CASSALAGGRGFLNEKLFF.

V gene TRBV7-2 combines with J gene TRBJ2-7, with no clear D. The length of the CDR3 is 14 residues. CDR1 SGHTA and CDR2 FQGNSA come from the germline V gene. The ends were cut back, 0 bases at V and 1 base at J, with 7 bases in the middle. In DNA, the CDR3 is TGTGCCAGCAGCTTAGCGACTGGGTCCTACGAGCAGTACTTC. Translating gives CASSLATGSYEQYF.

A few counts support this clone. The rearrangement links TRBV19 to TRBJ2-7, with 8 bases matching TRBD1. The CDR3 extends over 13 amino acids. CDR1 LNHDA and CDR2 SQIVND come from the germline V gene (reference sequence). J lost 6 bases, V lost 4 bases, and 5 bases had no gene match. CDR3: CASSKGGQAEQYF. CDR3 in DNA: TGTGCCAGTAGTAAGGGGGGACAGGCCGAGCAGTACTTC.

This clone has only a few counts. V gene TRBV5-1 combines with J gene TRBJ2-7; D is uncertain. Trimming pared 2 bases from V and 5 bases from J, leaving 11 bases between. The germline V gene encodes CDR1 SGHRS and CDR2 YFSETQ. This CDR3 has 13 residues. The CDR3 DNA is TGCGCCAGCAGCTTTAAGCCTAGAGACGAGCAGTACTTC. This encodes CASSFKPRDEQYF.

The chain's CDR3 is CASSVGTDQTQYF. The CDR3 DNA reads TGTGCCAGCAGCGTAGGGACAGACCAGACCCAGTACTTC. The chain joins TRBV9 to TRBJ2-5; the D gene is possibly TRBD1 (6 bases). CDR3 size: 13 residues. Germline V gene sequence: CDR1 SGDLS, CDR2 YYNGEE. V lost 0 bases and J lost 6, with 9 bases in between. The whole variable domain, remainder taken from reference TRBV9 and TRBJ2-5, is DSGVTQTPKHLITATGQRVTLRCSPRSGDLSVYWYQQSLDQGLQFLIQYYNGEERAKGNILERFSAQQFPDLHSELNLSSLELGDSALYFCASSVGTDQTQYFGPGTRLLVL.

This chain links TRBV7-3 with TRBJ2-7, with D perhaps matching TRBD1 (5 bases). The V gene's germline CDR1 is SGHTA and CDR2 FQGTGA. CDR3 length: 14 amino acids. Trimming shortened V by 4 bases and J by 3 bases, and 13 bases separated the two germline ends. The CDR3 protein is CASSSQGSNYEQYF. CDR3 DNA: TGTGCCAGCAGCTCTCAGGGTTCGAACTACGAGCAGTACTTC.

This clone came up a few times. V gene TRBV4-2 combines with J gene TRBJ2-1, with 8 bases lining up with TRBD2. The J segment lost 9 bases and the V segment lost 8 bases, leaving 12 bases of the junction unmatched. The CDR3 covers 14 residues. The V gene's germline CDR1 is LGHNA and CDR2 YNFKEQ. CDR3 loop: CASGLAGRGGEQFF. DNA for the CDR3: TGTGCCAGCGGGCTAGCGGGTAGGGGGGGTGAGCAGTTCTTC.

This clone came up a few times. The J gene is TRBJ1-4, the V gene TRBV4-1; 7 nucleotides line up with TRBD1. J lost 10 bases, V lost 2 bases, and 10 bases had no gene match. Germline CDR1 is MGHRA and CDR2 is YSYEKL. The CDR3 extends over 15 amino acids. CDR3 amino acids: CASSQNYRGDGKLFF. In DNA form, the CDR3 reads TGCGCCAGCAGCCAAAATTACAGGGGAGATGGAAAACTGTTTTTT.

This clone turned up a few times. V is TRBV9 and J is TRBJ2-1; 10 nucleotides align to TRBD2. CDR3 length equals 16 residues. V shed 4 bases and J 5 bases; nucleotides not matched to a gene: 9. Germline V CDR1 and CDR2: SGDLS, YYNGEE. Here the CDR3 DNA reads TGTGCCAGCAGCTTAAGTAGCGGGGGGAGAGACAATGAGCAGTTCTTC. Its protein product is CASSLSSGGRDNEQFF.

The chain has TRBV27 and TRBJ1-2; 9 positions match TRBD1. Germline V gene data show CDR1 as MNHEY and CDR2 as SMNVEV (reference sequence). This CDR3 contains 16 residues. V lost 6 bases to trimming and J lost 1 base; unmatched junction nucleotides: 9. The CDR3 loop reads CASRSAPGQGNYGYTF. CDR3 coding DNA: TGTGCCAGCAGATCCGCCCCGGGACAGGGTAACTATGGCTACACCTTC.

The gene calls are TRBV7-6 and TRBJ2-7; possibly TRBD2 for D (6 bases). The CDR3 runs to 16 residues. Trimming removed 0 bases at V and 0 bases at J, with 12 bases between. The germline V gene encodes CDR1 SGHVS and CDR2 FNYEAQ. CDR3 coding DNA: TGTGCCAGCAGCTTAGCGGGGGGTTGGAGCTCCTACGAGCAGTACTTC. Its translation: CASSLAGGWSSYEQYF.

As concerns this clone: The identical CDR3 is also encoded by other nucleotide sequences in the sample. V is TRBV19 and J is TRBJ2-7, with 9 bases identical to TRBD1. Trimming took 3 bases from V and 2 from J; bases not matched to a gene: 5. The CDR3 length is 15 residues. Germline V gene lookup returns CDR1 LNHDA and CDR2 SQIVND (reference sequence). The DNA of the CDR3 is TGTGCCAGTAGTATCTCCGGACAGGGGACCTACGAGCAGTACTTC. Translated, it gives CASSISGQGTYEQYF. The whole variable domain, filled in from reference TRBV19 and TRBJ2-7, reads DGGITQSPKYLFRKEGQNVTLSCEQNLNHDAMYWYRQDPGQGLRLIYYSQIVNDFQKGDIAEGYSVSREKKESFPLTVTSAQKNPTAFYLCASSISGQGTYEQYFGPGTRLTVT.

The rearrangement uses TRBV11-2 and TRBJ2-3; D ambiguous. The V end lost 3 bases, the J end lost 2 bases, and 18 bases lay between the germline ends. The CDR3 extends over 17 amino acids. CDR1 is SGHAT, CDR2 FQNNGV, per germline. This CDR3 reads CASSLRPGSLNTDTQYF. DNA for the CDR3: TGTGCCAGCAGCTTGCGCCCAGGATCCCTTAACACAGATACGCAGTATTTT.

The CDR3 protein is CASSLTSGGALGEQYF. CDR3 sequence (DNA): TGCGCCAGCAGCTTGACTAGCGGGGGGGCCTTGGGTGAGCAGTACTTC. The chain carries TRBV5-1 and TRBJ2-7; 13 bases map to TRBD2. V lost 1 base, J lost 7 bases, and 8 bases stayed unmatched. Looked up from germline, CDR1 is SGHRS and CDR2 is YFSETQ. The CDR3 totals 16 residues.

The chain has TRBV6-5 and TRBJ1-1; TRBD1 is a possible D gene (5 bases). Between the trimmed V and J ends, which lost 7 bases and 1 base, there was a span of 13 bases. The CDR3 extends over 14 amino acids. Germline V gene data show CDR1 as MNHEY and CDR2 as SVGAGI. The DNA of the CDR3 is TGTGCCAGCACGCTCGGCGGGGGGAACACTGAAGCTTTCTTT. It codes for CASTLGGGNTEAFF.

This sequence joins TRBV7-6 and TRBJ2-3; TRBD1 is a possible D gene (5 bases). Germline V gene sequence: CDR1 SGHVS, CDR2 FNYEAQ. The V end was cut by 2 bases, the J end by 1 base, with 13 bases between. CDR3 length: 16 residues. CDR3 sequence reads: CASSLIRGSGTDTQYF. The CDR3 nucleotides read TGTGCCAGCAGCTTAATTAGGGGAAGTGGCACAGATACGCAGTATTTT.